These 20 T cell receptor beta chains share one sample of origin, sequenced in a study of memory B cells and T cells in multiple sclerosis. Separate sequencing covered autoproliferating (CFSE-dim) and non-proliferating (CFSE-high) T cells from stimulus-free culture. Pooled replicate wells came from around 5x10^7 CFSE-labeled PBMCs cultured 7 days without stimulus. Sequencing was performed with immunoSEQ multiplex PCR; in TCRdb, only in-frame clones are kept and a portion is missing. The repertoire consists of approximately 32,000 clones, with more than 70% occurring once and the leading ten covering roughly 2.7%. For these receptors, no antigen is known. The sample consisted of PBMCs from blood kept in culture. The receptors here all came from a human donor with multiple sclerosis.

This chain joins TRBV2 and TRBJ2-5, with 7 bases lining up with TRBD1. After removal of 0 bases from V and 5 bases from J, the junction contained 6 bases not matched to a gene. The CDR3 contains 15 residues. Looked up from germline, CDR1 is SNHLY and CDR2 is FYNNEI. DNA for the CDR3: TGTGCCAGCAGTGAAGCCACAGGGGTGGGGGAGACCCAGTACTTC. This codes for CASSEATGVGETQYF.

The V gene is TRBV5-5, the J gene TRBJ2-5; D is possibly TRBD2 (5 bases). From germline, CDR1 is SGHKS and CDR2 YYEKEE (reference sequence). V lost 1 base and J 5 bases, leaving 12 bases between the germline ends. CDR3 size: 14 residues. The CDR3 nucleotides read TGTGCCAGCAGCTTGCCGGGATTCGGGGAGACCCAGTACTTC. Encoded protein: CASSLPGFGETQYF. Full variable domain (rest looked up from reference TRBV5-5 and TRBJ2-5): DAGVTQSPTHLIKTRGQQVTLRCSPISGHKSVSWYQQVLGQGPQFIFQYYEKEERGRGNFPDRFSARQFPNYSSELNVNALLLGDSALYLCASSLPGFGETQYFGPGTRLLVL.

The chain recombines TRBV28 with TRBJ1-3; perhaps TRBD1 as D (5 bases). CDR1 and CDR2 from the germline V gene are MDHEN and SYDVKM. CDR3 size: 13 residues. The DNA of the CDR3 is TGTGTTTCAAATTCGGGGGTTGGAAACACCATATATTTT. This gives the protein CVSNSGVGNTIYF.

The chain is built from TRBV27 and TRBJ2-7; possibly TRBD2 for D (6 bases). Trimming pared 3 bases from V and 6 bases from J, leaving 12 bases between. The CDR3 has 13 residues. Germline CDR1 reads MNHEY; CDR2 reads SMNVEV (reference sequence). CDR3 sequence (DNA): TGTGCCAGCAGTTTGGGCCGGGGGTTCGAGCAGTACTTC. Translating it yields CASSLGRGFEQYF.

This clone was counted a single time. The V and J genes are TRBV20-1 and TRBJ2-4; D ambiguous. The CDR3 runs to 11 residues. The germline gives CDR1 DFQATT, CDR2 SNEGSKA (reference sequence). Trimming cost V 1 base and J 8 bases, with 6 bases left between them. Here the CDR3 DNA reads TGCAGTGCTAGAGGGTCCGACATTCAGTACTTC. This codes for CSARGSDIQYF.

This chain connects TRBV5-4 to TRBJ1-4, with a tentative D call TRBD1 (5 bases). This CDR3 has 14 amino acids. V was clipped by 4 bases and J by 2 bases, with 9 bases between them. Germline CDR1 SGHNT, CDR2 YYREEE (reference sequence). CDR3 in amino acids: CASSRGATNEKLFF. CDR3 nucleotides: TGTGCCAGCAGCAGGGGCGCGACTAATGAAAAACTGTTTTTT.

This chain joins TRBV5-1 and TRBJ1-1, with D tentatively TRBD1 (6 bases). Per germline, CDR1 SGHRS and CDR2 YFSETQ. This CDR3 is 12 amino acids long. Trimming took 7 bases from V and 1 from J, leaving 8 bases between them. In DNA, the CDR3 is TGCGCCAGCGGGACATCGAACACTGAAGCTTTCTTT. Amino acids: CASGTSNTEAFF.

The chain recombines TRBV2 with TRBJ2-5; D remains unclear. The germline V gene has CDR1 SNHLY and CDR2 FYNNEI. This CDR3 spans 15 amino acids. V lost 2 bases and J lost 9, with 19 bases in between. CDR3 nucleotides: TGTGCCAGCAGTGAAAATCTGGGCCGAGGCATGGCCCAGTACTTC. This gives the protein CASSENLGRGMAQYF.

This rearrangement joins TRBV6-5 to TRBJ1-1, with D maybe TRBD1 (6 bases). V gave up 3 bases and J gave up 0 bases, with 14 bases separating them. CDR1 and CDR2 (germline): MNHEY, SVGAGI. The CDR3 covers 16 residues. The chain's CDR3 is CASSYRTVPMNTEAFF. CDR3 DNA: TGTGCCAGCAGTTATCGGACAGTACCCATGAACACTGAAGCTTTCTTT.

The chain has TRBV5-1 and TRBJ2-5; D perhaps matches TRBD2 (7 bases). Trimming removed 3 bases at V and 3 bases at J, with 15 bases between. The germline V gene encodes CDR1 SGHRS and CDR2 YFSETQ. The CDR3 spans 15 residues. The CDR3 sequence: CASSSGGWSEETQYF. The CDR3, as DNA: TGCGCCAGCAGCTCGGGGGGCTGGTCTGAAGAGACCCAGTACTTC.

The rearrangement uses TRBV5-1 and TRBJ2-3; 9 bases map to TRBD1. V shed 1 base, J shed 6 bases, and the junction held 6 bases outside the gene matches. This CDR3 comprises 15 residues. The germline V gene encodes CDR1 SGHRS and CDR2 YFSETQ. The CDR3 here is CASSLLGTGTDTQYF. The CDR3 bases are TGCGCCAGCAGCTTGCTCGGGACAGGGACGGATACGCAGTATTTT.

The chain couples TRBV28 to TRBJ2-1; unclear D gene. Trimming cost V 4 bases and J 2 bases, with 9 bases left between them. The CDR3 covers 14 residues. Germline V gene data show CDR1 as MDHEN and CDR2 as SYDVKM. In nucleotides, the CDR3 is TGTGCCAGCAGTTGGTCGACAACCTACAATGAGCAGTTCTTC. Protein: CASSWSTTYNEQFF.

V gene TRBV5-1 combines with J gene TRBJ2-6; D is perhaps TRBD1 (6 bases). The ends were cut back, 0 bases at V and 0 bases at J, with 19 bases in the middle. The CDR3 has 20 residues. Germline V gene sequence: CDR1 SGHRS, CDR2 YFSETQ. DNA of the CDR3: TGCGCCAGCAGCTTGGATTCAGGGGTCAGATCTCTCTCTGGGGCCAACGTCCTGACTTTC. Amino acids: CASSLDSGVRSLSGANVLTF.

The chain carries TRBV6-5 and TRBJ1-5; 9 positions match TRBD1. Germline CDR1 is MNHEY and CDR2 is SVGAGI. The CDR3 runs 15 residues. Germline trimming cut 8 bases from V and 7 bases from J; bases unmatched to any gene: 12. In DNA, the CDR3 is TGTGCCAGCGCCCGGGACAGGGCAGACGTGCAGCCCCAGCATTTT. It codes for CASARDRADVQPQHF.

In this sample, this clone turned up once. The chain employs TRBV10-2 and TRBJ1-2; D not certain. Germline CDR1 WSHSY, CDR2 SAAADI. V was shortened by 6 bases and J by 4 bases, with 15 bases between the two germline ends. This CDR3 has 14 residues. CDR3 nucleotides: TGCGCCAGCAGCGCCCTCCTCGCATCCTATGGCTACACCTTC. It encodes CASSALLASYGYTF.

The CDR3: CASSYSRTVNTEAFF. In DNA form, the CDR3 reads TGTGCCAGCAGTTACTCGAGAACAGTGAACACTGAAGCTTTCTTT. The V gene is TRBV6-5, the J gene TRBJ1-1, with unresolved D. The V end was cut by 0 bases, the J end by 0 bases, with 8 bases between. Germline V CDR1 and CDR2: MNHEY, SVGAGI. CDR3 size: 15 residues.

In this sample, this clone turned up once. The chain couples TRBV6-1 to TRBJ1-5; D may be TRBD1 (6 bases). With 4 bases removed from V and 0 bases from J, the gap between germline ends came to 10 bases. CDR1 and CDR2 (germline): MNHNS, SASEGT. The CDR3 extends over 15 amino acids. CDR3 region: CASSVSGDSNQPQHF. The CDR3 nucleotides are TGTGCCAGCAGTGTCTCAGGGGATAGCAATCAGCCCCAGCATTTT.

This chain uses TRBV29-1 with TRBJ1-2, with D hard to call. The germline CDR1 and CDR2 sequences are SQVTM and ANQGSEA. The CDR3 length is 14 residues. The germline V and J ends were trimmed by 0 bases and 4 bases, with 12 bases remaining between them. CDR3 sequence (DNA): TGCAGCGTTGAAGATCAGGAAGCGCCCTATGGCTACACCTTC. Protein product: CSVEDQEAPYGYTF.

The chain links TRBV7-6 to TRBJ2-1; no clear D. Germline CDR1 reads SGHVS; CDR2 reads FNYEAQ. The CDR3 is 13 amino acids. With 2 bases removed from V and 2 bases from J, the gap between germline ends came to 4 bases. For the CDR3, the DNA is TGTGCCAGCAGCTTAAGTCCCTACAATGAGCAGTTCTTC. This sequence encodes CASSLSPYNEQFF.

For this clone: One end of the junction fails to match germline, which may point to a read error. This chain joins TRBV6-6 and TRBJ2-7, with D possibly being TRBD2 (6 bases). The CDR3 length is 11 residues. Per germline, CDR1 MNHNY and CDR2 SVGAGI (reference sequence). The DNA for the CDR3 is TGTGCCAGCAGTTCGGACGGACTAACCCACTTC. Amino acid sequence: CASSSDGLTHF.